This record concerns one T cell receptor (beta chain) sequence. The CDR3 has 15 amino acids. Germline V lookup: CDR1 SGHAT, CDR2 FQNNGV. V dropped 2 bases and J dropped 8 bases, with 15 bases sitting between them. The source of the sample is a study of shared clonotypes between healthy human individuals. About the study: CD4 naive and memory got three plates each, CD8 naive two, CD8 memory one.

Terminally differentiated effector memory CD45RA+ cells were left out of the naive CD8 fraction, which was CD45RO-negative and positively selected for CCR7. Sequencing used immunoSEQ multiplex PCR; TCRdb keeps in-frame clones, though not all of them. The sample has about 2.1 million clones; more than 85% are singletons. The chain combines TRBV11-2 with TRBJ1-4; TRBD1 is a possible D gene (5 bases). The TCR sequence derives from a man between 18 and 35 years old in good health. Some clones in this sample may be carry-over from other donors' samples. Sequencing was done on a sample of naive CD8+ T cells from PBMCs. In DNA, the CDR3 is TGTGCCAGCAGCTTACGGAGGGGTCCGGGGGAAAAACTGTTTTTT. It is translated as CASSLRRGPGEKLFF. Combining the CDR3 with reference TRBV11-2 and TRBJ1-4 gives the whole variable domain EAGVAQSPRYKIIEKRQSVAFWCNPISGHATLYWYQQILGQGPKLLIQFQNNGVVDDSQLPKDRFSAERLKGVDSTLKIQPAKLEDSAVYLCASSLRRGPGEKLFFGSGTQLSVL.